This entry is about one TCR beta chain. Authors' processing steps: Estimation of nucleated cell counts was performed using reference gene primer amplification. The protocol was immunoSEQ multiplex PCR, while the TCRdb copy is restricted to in-frame clones and leaves out a portion. Clone size and V and J calls were adopted from that table, with D and trimming inferred from the DNA. This sample yields around 340,000 clones, of which approximately 89% are seen a single time; 3.5% to 4% belongs to the top ten. The data were taken from a study of blood T cell repertoires in COVID-19. The CDR3 covers 15 residues. Unmatched junction bases numbered 6, after V lost 4 bases and J lost 3 bases. Germline V lookup: CDR1 SGHRS, CDR2 YFSETQ.

The sequence came from a woman aged 55-75 years with COVID-19, enrolled during active disease. The chain recombines TRBV5-1 with TRBJ2-3; 9 bases line up with TRBD1. The source material was peripheral blood. The CDR3 coding sequence is TGCGCCAGCAGCATCACAGGGGGCCTTACAGATACGCAGTATTTT. Translation gives CASSITGGLTDTQYF.